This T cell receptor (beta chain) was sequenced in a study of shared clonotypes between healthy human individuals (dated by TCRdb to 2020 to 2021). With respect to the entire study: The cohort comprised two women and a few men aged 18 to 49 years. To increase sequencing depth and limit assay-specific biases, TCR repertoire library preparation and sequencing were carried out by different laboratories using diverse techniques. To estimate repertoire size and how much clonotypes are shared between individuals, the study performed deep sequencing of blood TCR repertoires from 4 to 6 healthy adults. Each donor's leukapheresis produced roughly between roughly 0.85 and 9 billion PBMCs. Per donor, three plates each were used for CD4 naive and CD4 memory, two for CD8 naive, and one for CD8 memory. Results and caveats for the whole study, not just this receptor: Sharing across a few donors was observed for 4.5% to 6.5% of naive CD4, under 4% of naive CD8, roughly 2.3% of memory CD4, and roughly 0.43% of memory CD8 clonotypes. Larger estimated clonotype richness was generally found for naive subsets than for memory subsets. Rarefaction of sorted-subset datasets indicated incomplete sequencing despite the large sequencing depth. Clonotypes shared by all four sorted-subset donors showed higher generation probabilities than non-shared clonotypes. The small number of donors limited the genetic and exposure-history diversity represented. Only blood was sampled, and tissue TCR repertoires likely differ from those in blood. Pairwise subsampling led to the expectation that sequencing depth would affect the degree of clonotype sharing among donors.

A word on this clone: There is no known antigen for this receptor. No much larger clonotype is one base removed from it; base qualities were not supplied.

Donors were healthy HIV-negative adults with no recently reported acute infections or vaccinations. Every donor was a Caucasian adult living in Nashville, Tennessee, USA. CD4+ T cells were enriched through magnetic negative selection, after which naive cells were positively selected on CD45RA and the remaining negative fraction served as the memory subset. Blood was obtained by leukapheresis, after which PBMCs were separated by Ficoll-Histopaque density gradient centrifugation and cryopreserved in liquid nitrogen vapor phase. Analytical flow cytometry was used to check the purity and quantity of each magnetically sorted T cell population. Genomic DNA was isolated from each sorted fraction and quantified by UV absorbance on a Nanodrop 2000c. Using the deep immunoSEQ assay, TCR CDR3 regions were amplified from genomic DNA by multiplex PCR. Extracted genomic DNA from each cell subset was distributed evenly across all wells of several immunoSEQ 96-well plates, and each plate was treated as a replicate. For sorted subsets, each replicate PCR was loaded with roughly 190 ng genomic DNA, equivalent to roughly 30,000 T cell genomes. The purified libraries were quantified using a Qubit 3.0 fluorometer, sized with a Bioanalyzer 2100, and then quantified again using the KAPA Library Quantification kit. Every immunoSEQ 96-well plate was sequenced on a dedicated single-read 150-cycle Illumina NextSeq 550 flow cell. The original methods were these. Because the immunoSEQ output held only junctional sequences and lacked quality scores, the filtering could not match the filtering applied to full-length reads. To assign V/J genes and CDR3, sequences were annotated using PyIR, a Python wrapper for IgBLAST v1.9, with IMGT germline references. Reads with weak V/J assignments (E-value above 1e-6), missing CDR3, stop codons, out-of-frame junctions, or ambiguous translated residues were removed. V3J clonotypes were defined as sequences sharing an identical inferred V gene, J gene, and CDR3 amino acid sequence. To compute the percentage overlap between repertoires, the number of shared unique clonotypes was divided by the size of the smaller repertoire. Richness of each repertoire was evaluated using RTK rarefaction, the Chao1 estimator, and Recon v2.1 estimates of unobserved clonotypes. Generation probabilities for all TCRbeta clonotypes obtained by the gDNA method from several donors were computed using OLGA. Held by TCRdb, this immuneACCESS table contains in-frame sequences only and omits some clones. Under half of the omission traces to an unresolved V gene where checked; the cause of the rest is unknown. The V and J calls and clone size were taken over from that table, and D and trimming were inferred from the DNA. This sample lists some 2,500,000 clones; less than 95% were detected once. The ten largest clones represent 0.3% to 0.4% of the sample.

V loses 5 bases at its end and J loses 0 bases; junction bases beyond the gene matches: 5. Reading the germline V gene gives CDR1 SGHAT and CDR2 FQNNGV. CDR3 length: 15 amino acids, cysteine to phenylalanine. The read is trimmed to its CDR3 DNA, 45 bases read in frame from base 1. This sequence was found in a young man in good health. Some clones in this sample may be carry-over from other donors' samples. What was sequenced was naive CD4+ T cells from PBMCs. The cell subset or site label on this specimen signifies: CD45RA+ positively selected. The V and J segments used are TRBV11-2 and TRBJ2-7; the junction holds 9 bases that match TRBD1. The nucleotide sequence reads TGTGCCAGCAGCCCATCGACAGGGGGCTCCTACGAGCAGTACTTC. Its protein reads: CASSPSTGGSYEQYF.